This T cell receptor (beta chain) is from a study of T cell changes during pregnancy in multiple sclerosis. Only in-frame clones appear in the TCRdb table, and some are missing; sequencing was by immunoSEQ multiplex PCR. The data show over 45,000 clones, about 88% seen once. The CDR3 is 14 residues long. The germline gives CDR1 SGHNT, CDR2 YYREEE (reference sequence). Trimming took off 0 bases at V and 3 bases at J, with 7 bases between the two ends. The genes are TRBV5-4 and TRBJ1-3; no definite D call. This TCR was recovered from a female donor with multiple sclerosis, enrolled in a pregnancy study. Sequencing used CD4+ T cells from peripheral blood mononuclear cells, obtained in the second trimester of pregnancy. The CDR3 reads CASSLDTVGNTIYF. In nucleotides, the CDR3 is TGTGCCAGCAGCTTGGATACAGTTGGAAACACCATATATTTT.